The sequence of this T cell receptor (beta chain) was determined in a study of T cells in tuberculosis. Across the study: CD1B tetramers identified T cells specific for mycobacterial lipid GMM. PBMC were archived before or within 7 days of starting treatment.

Details on this clone: What it binds is unknown.

Indicated time point: new active TB diagnosis, blood taken before or within 7 days of starting treatment. Study results and limitations: Smaller alpha distances in active tuberculosis partly reflected shorter CDR3-alpha lengths.

Germline V lookup: CDR1 SGDLS, CDR2 YYNGEE. V was clipped by 6 bases and J by 1 base, with 13 bases between them. The CDR3 spans 14 residues. Method: immunoSEQ multiplex PCR; TCRdb's copy keeps in-frame clones and lacks some. The data contain fewer than 40,000 clones, approximately 89% of them singletons. The receptor was derived from an adult with tuberculosis. This sequence joins TRBV9 and TRBJ1-2; D is perhaps TRBD1 (6 bases). The specimen was PBMCs, collected at tuberculosis diagnosis. CDR3 amino acids: CASTPGQYNYGYTF. CDR3 DNA: TGTGCCAGCACCCCGGGACAATATAACTATGGCTACACCTTC.